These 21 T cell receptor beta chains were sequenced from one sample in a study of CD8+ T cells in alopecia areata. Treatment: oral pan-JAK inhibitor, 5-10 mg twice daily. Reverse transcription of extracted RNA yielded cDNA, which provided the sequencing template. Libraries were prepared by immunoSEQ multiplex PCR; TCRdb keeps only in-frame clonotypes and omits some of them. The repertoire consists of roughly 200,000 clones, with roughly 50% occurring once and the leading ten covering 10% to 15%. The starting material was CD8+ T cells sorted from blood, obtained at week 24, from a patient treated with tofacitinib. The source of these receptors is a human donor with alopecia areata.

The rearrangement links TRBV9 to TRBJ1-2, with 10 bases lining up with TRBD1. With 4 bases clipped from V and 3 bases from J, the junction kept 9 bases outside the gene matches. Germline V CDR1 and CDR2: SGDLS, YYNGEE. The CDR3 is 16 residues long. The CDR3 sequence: CASSQYPGQGHYGYTF. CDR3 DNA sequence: TGTGCCAGCAGCCAATATCCGGGACAGGGGCACTATGGCTACACCTTC.

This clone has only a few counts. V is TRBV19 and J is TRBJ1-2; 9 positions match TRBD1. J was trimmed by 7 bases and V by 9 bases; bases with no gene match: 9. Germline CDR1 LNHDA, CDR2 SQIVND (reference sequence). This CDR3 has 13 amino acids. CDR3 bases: TGTGCCAGCAGGGACAGGGACAAGGGTGGCTACACCTTC. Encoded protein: CASRDRDKGGYTF.

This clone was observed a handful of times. For the CDR3, the DNA is TGTGCCAGCAGCTTATGGCCAAGCCACGAGCAGTACTTC. Protein sequence: CASSLWPSHEQYF. V and J are TRBV7-9 and TRBJ2-7; D gene uncertain. Germline V lookup: CDR1 SEHNR, CDR2 FQNEAQ (reference sequence). This CDR3 has 13 amino acids. V was shortened by 2 bases and J by 5 bases, with 10 bases between the two germline ends.

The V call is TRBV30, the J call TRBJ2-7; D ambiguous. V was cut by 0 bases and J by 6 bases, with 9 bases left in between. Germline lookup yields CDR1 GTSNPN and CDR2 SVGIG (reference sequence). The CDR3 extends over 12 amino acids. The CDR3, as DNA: TGTGCCTGGAGTGTTCCGCCGGGCGAGCAGTACTTC. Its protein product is CAWSVPPGEQYF.

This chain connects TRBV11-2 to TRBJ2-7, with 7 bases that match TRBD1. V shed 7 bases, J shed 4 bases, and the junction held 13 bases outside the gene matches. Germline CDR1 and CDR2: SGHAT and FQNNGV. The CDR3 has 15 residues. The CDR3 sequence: CASTKNRGDGYEQYF. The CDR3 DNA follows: TGTGCCAGCACCAAAAACAGGGGCGACGGTTACGAGCAGTACTTC.

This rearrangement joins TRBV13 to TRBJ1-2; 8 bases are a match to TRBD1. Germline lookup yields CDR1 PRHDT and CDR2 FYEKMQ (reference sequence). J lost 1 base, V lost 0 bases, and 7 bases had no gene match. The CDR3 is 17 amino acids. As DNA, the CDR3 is TGTGCCAGCAGCTTAGGCCGTCAGGGGGCTTTTAACTATGGCTACACCTTC. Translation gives CASSLGRQGAFNYGYTF. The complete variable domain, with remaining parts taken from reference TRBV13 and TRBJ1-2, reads AAGVIQSPRHLIKEKRETATLKCYPIPRHDTVYWYQQGPGQDPQFLISFYEKMQSDKGSIPDRFSAQQFSDYHSELNMSSLELGDSALYFCASSLGRQGAFNYGYTFGSGTRLTVV.

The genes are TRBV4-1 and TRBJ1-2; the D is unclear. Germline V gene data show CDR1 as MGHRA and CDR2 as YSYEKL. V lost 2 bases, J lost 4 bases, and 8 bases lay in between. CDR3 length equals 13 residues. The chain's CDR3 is CASSQQETYGYTF. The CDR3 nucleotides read TGCGCCAGCAGCCAACAGGAGACCTATGGCTACACCTTC.

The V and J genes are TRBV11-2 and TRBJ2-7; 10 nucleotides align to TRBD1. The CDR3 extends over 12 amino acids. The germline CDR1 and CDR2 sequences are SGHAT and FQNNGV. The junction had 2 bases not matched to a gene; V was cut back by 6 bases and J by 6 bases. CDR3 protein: CASRRQGAEQYF. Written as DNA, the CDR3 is TGTGCCAGCAGGCGACAGGGGGCCGAGCAGTACTTC.

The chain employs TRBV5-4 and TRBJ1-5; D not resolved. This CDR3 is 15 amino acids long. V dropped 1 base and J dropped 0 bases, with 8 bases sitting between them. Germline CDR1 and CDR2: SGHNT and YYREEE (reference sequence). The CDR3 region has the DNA TGTGCCAGCAGCTTGTGGCGCGGTAGCAATCAGCCCCAGCATTTT. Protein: CASSLWRGSNQPQHF. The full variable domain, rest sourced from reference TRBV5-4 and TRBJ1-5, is ETGVTQSPTHLIKTRGQQVTLRCSSQSGHNTVSWYQQALGQGPQFIFQYYREEENGRGNFPPRFSGLQFPNYSSELNVNALELDDSALYLCASSLWRGSNQPQHFGDGTRLSIL.

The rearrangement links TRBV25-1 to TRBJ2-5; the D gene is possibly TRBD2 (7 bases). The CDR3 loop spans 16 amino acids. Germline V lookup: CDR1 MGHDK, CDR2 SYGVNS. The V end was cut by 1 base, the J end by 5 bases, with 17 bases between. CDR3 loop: CASSESRERGKETQYF. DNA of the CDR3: TGTGCCAGCAGTGAATCGCGGGAGAGGGGGAAGGAGACCCAGTACTTC.

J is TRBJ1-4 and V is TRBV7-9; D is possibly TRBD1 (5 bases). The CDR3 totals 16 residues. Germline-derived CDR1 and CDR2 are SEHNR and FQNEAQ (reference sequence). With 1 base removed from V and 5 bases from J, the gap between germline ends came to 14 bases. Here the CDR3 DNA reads TGTGCCAGCAGCTTAGGGGGACTAATGATGAATGAAAAACTGTTTTTT. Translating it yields CASSLGGLMMNEKLFF.

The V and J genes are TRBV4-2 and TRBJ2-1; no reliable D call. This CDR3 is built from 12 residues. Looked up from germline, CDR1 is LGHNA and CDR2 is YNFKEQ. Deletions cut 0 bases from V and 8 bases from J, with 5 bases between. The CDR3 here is CASSQDSDEQFF. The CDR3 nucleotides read TGTGCCAGCAGCCAAGACTCGGATGAGCAGTTCTTC.

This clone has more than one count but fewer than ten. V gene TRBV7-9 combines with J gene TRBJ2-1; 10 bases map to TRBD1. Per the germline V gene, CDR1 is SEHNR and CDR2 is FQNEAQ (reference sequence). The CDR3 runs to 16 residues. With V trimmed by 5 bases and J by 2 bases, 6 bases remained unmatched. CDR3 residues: CASSGGTGAAYNEQFF. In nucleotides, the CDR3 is TGTGCCAGCAGCGGCGGGACAGGGGCGGCCTACAATGAGCAGTTCTTC.

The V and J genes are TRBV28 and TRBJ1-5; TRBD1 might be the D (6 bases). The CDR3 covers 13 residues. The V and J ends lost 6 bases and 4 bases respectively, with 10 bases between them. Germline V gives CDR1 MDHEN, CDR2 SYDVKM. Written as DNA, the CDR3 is TGTGCCAGCAGCTTAACAGGGAATCAGCCCCAGCATTTT. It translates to CASSLTGNQPQHF.

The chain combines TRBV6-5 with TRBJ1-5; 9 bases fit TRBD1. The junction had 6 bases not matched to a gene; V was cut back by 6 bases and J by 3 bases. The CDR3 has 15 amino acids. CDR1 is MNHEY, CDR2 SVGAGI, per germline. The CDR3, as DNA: TGTGCCAGCAGCCCCGGACAGGGGAACAATCAGCCCCAGCATTTT. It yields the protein CASSPGQGNNQPQHF.

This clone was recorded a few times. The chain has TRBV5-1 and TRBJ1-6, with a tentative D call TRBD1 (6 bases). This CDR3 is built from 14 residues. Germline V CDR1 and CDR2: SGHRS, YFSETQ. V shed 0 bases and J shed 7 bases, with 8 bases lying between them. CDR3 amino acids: CASSLAQGNSPLHF. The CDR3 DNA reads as TGCGCCAGCAGCTTGGCTCAGGGGAATTCACCCCTCCACTTT.

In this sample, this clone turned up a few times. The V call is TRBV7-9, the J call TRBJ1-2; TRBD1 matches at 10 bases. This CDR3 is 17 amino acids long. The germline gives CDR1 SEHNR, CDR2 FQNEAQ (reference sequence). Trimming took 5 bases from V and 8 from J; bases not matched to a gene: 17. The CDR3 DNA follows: TGTGCCAGCAGCCCCCTGGGACAGGGGAGATCTCTCTCGGGCTACACCTTC. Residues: CASSPLGQGRSLSGYTF.

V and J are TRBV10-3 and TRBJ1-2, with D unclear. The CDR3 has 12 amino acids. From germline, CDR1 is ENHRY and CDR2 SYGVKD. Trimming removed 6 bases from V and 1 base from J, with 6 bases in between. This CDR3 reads CAISPDNYGYTF. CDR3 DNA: TGTGCCATCAGCCCCGATAACTATGGCTACACCTTC.

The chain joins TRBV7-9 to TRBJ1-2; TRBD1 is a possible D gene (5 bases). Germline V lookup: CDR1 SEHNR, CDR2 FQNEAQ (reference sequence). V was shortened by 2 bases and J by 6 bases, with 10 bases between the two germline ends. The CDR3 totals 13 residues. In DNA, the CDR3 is TGTGCCAGCAGCTTATCGGTCAGGGATGGCTACACCTTC. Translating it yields CASSLSVRDGYTF.

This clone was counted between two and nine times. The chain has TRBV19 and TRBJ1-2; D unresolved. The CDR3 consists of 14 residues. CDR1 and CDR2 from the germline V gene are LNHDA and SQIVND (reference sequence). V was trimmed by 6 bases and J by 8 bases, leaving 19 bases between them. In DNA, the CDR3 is TGTGCCAGTAGCACTCATCGTAGCGATGGAGGCTACACCTTC. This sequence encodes CASSTHRSDGGYTF.

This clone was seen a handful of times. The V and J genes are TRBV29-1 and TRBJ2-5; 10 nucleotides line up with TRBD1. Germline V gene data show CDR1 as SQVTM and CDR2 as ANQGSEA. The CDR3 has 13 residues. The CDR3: CRRQGAGGETQYF. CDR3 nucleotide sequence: TGCAGAAGACAGGGGGCCGGTGGAGAGACCCAGTACTTC.